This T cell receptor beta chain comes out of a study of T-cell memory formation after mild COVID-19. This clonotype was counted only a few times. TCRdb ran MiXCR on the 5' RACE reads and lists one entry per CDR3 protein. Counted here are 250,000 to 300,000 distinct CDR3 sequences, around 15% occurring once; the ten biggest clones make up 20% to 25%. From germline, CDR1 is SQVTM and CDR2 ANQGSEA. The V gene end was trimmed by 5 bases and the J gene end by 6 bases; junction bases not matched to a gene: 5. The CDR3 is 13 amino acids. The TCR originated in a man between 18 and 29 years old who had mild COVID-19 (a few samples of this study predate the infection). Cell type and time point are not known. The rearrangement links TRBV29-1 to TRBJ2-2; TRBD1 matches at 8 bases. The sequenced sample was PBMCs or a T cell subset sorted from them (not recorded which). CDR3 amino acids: CSVRTGIAGELFF. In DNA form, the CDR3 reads TGCAGCGTTAGGACAGGGATCGCCGGGGAGCTGTTTTTT.